This T cell receptor beta chain stems from a study of blood T cell repertoires in COVID-19 (dated by TCRdb to the early 2020s). Notes on the research overall: Collaborator samples came from the United States, Italy and Spain and covered acute and convalescent phases of COVID-19. The material from the prospective study consisted of cDNA or gDNA derived from T cells, B-cell-depleted T cells, or PBMCs. The sample metadata nearly always contained a de-identified subject ID, COVID-19 status, age in years and sex. Deeply sampled blood TCRbeta repertoires from subjects exposed to, actively infected with, or recovered from COVID-19 were included in the dataset. Samples came from the ongoing ImmuneRACE study (first 160 participants) plus 1,254 subjects from 6 global collaborators. Where available, HLA class I and class II types were obtained from metadata supplied by the sample provider rather than from assay-based typing. The repertoires were released in a freely available public database meant as a resource for research on the immune response to SARS-CoV-2. What the authors observed across the whole study: The quantity of clinical and demographic metadata differed by source and by participant and was supplied without curation.

The immunoSEQ Assay, a bias-controlled multiplex PCR, was used to amplify TCRbeta CDR3 regions from genomic DNA. From the authors' description of their analysis: The number of nucleated cells in each sample was estimated from the amplification of reference gene primers within the assay. To quantify the absolute abundance of each unique TCRbeta CDR3 rearrangement, sequence reads were collapsed and filtered. For each sample, productive Simpson clonality was calculated by taking the square root of Simpson's diversity index across productive rearrangements. Not all clones reach the TCRdb copy of this immuneACCESS table, which keeps in-frame sequences only. Checked studies attribute under half of the gap to unresolved V genes and leave the rest unexplained. V, J and clone size were drawn from that table, and D and trimming were deduced from the DNA. This sample lists some 400,000 clones; about 90% were detected once. The ten largest clones represent around 6.3% of the sample.

The collaborating institutions used their own protocols to collect whole blood in K2EDTA tubes. For TCRbeta analysis, collaborators shipped samples as frozen whole blood, isolated PBMCs, or DNA extracted from either of those sample types. V loses 2 bases, J loses 2 bases, and the germline ends lie 7 bases apart. Via the germline V gene, CDR1 is SNHLY and CDR2 FYNNEI. Including cysteine and phenylalanine, the CDR3 has 14 amino acids. CDR3 DNA is the only sequence kept; it has 42 bases, read in frame from the first base. Remarks on this clone: Its antigen is unknown. Per-base qualities were not stored, and no clone one base away is much larger.

Sequenced material: peripheral blood. The sequence came from a man aged 18 to 30 with active or convalescent COVID-19. The chain joins TRBV2 to TRBJ1-3; 5 matching bases give a weak D call of TRBD1. The nucleotide sequence is TGTGCCAGCAGTGAACCGACAGCTGGAAACACCATATATTTT. It translates to CASSEPTAGNTIYF.